Following are 31 T cell receptor beta chains from one sample sequenced in a study of blood T cell repertoires in COVID-19. Measured with immunoSEQ multiplex PCR; TCRdb has only the in-frame clones, and not every one. The sample has fewer than 300,000 clones, around nine tenths seen once. Sequencing was carried out using PBMCs or T cells enriched from blood (not recorded which). Receptors were obtained from a woman aged 25 to 39 who had recovered from COVID-19.

The rearrangement joins TRBV23-1 to TRBJ1-6; D remains ambiguous. TRBV23-1 is annotated as an ORF whose role is uncertain. There are 12 residues in the CDR3. V gave up 2 bases and J gave up 9 bases, with 5 bases separating them. CDR3 residues: CASSQEVSPLHF. CDR3 bases: TGCGCCAGCAGTCAAGAGGTTTCACCCCTCCACTTT.

V gene TRBV7-6 combines with J gene TRBJ2-1; 9 bases fit TRBD1. With V trimmed by 5 bases and J by 8 bases, 7 bases remained unmatched. Germline CDR1 and CDR2: SGHVS and FNYEAQ. This CDR3 region has 14 residues. CDR3 DNA sequence: TGTGCCAGCAGCCAATCTACAGGGGGCTATGAGCAGTTCTTC. This gives the protein CASSQSTGGYEQFF.

V is TRBV27 and J is TRBJ2-1, with 11 bases fitting TRBD1. The germline V gene has CDR1 MNHEY and CDR2 SMNVEV (reference sequence). The CDR3 runs to 18 residues. J lost 1 base, V lost 5 bases, and 10 bases had no gene match. The CDR3 region is CASSEELGQGASYNEQFF. The CDR3 DNA sequence: TGTGCCAGCAGTGAGGAACTCGGACAGGGGGCTTCCTACAATGAGCAGTTCTTC.

This clone was observed a single time. This chain connects TRBV6-5 to TRBJ1-5; 9 nucleotides align to TRBD1. Per germline, CDR1 MNHEY and CDR2 SVGAGI. The CDR3 has 13 amino acids. J lost 9 bases, V lost 6 bases, and 6 bases had no gene match. CDR3 DNA sequence: TGTGCCAGCAGGGGACAGGGCCTAGGGCCCCAGCATTTT. Protein sequence: CASRGQGLGPQHF.

This clone was seen only a few times. The rearrangement links TRBV27 to TRBJ2-3, with 11 bases aligning to TRBD2. The CDR3 runs 16 residues. V was pared by 5 bases and J by 2 bases, with 6 bases of the junction left unmatched. From germline, CDR1 is MNHEY and CDR2 SMNVEV (reference sequence). The CDR3: CASSPRLAGTTDTQYF. In DNA form, the CDR3 reads TGTGCCAGCAGTCCCCGACTAGCGGGGACCACAGATACGCAGTATTTT.

The chain carries TRBV10-2 and TRBJ2-2; the match to TRBD1 covers 11 bases. The CDR3 totals 14 residues. The germline gives CDR1 WSHSY, CDR2 SAAADI. V shed 8 bases, J shed 7 bases, and the junction held 6 bases outside the gene matches. CDR3 bases: TGCGCCAGCTGGACAGGGGGCTCGAACGGGGAGCTGTTTTTT. Amino acid sequence: CASWTGGSNGELFF.

The chain joins TRBV12-3 or TRBV12-4 to TRBJ1-3; 10 bases fit TRBD1. This CDR3 is 13 amino acids long. J gave up 10 bases and V 4 bases, and 4 bases lay outside the gene matches. The CDR3, as DNA: TGTGCCAGCAGTTACCGGGACAGGGGTACCATATATTTT. It translates to CASSYRDRGTIYF.

The rearrangement joins TRBV5-1 to TRBJ1-2; 7 bases agree with TRBD1. This CDR3 contains 15 residues. V dropped 4 bases and J dropped 0; count of bases not matched to a gene: 6. Germline loops: CDR1 SGHRS, CDR2 YFSETQ. The CDR3 bases are TGCGCCAGCAGCGCCACAGGGGCGGCTAACTATGGCTACACCTTC. Translating it yields CASSATGAANYGYTF.

The chain recombines TRBV7-9 with TRBJ2-1; 10 bases line up with TRBD2. The V segment lost 5 bases and the J segment 4 bases; nucleotides outside the gene matches: 5. The CDR3 is 15 amino acids. Germline V CDR1 and CDR2: SEHNR, FQNEAQ (reference sequence). The CDR3 DNA sequence: TGTGCCAGCAGCCCCGGGACTAGCGAGTACAATGAGCAGTTCTTC. Encoded protein: CASSPGTSEYNEQFF.

J is TRBJ2-1 and V is TRBV28; 7 positions match TRBD2. After removal of 8 bases from V and 5 bases from J, the junction contained 15 bases not matched to a gene. The CDR3 runs to 16 residues. Germline CDR1 MDHEN, CDR2 SYDVKM. CDR3 loop: CASADLGAGRDNEQFF. In DNA form, the CDR3 reads TGTGCCAGCGCGGACCTTGGGGCGGGGAGGGACAATGAGCAGTTCTTC.

The rearrangement links TRBV30 to TRBJ1-2; the match to TRBD1 covers 8 bases. V lost 5 bases to trimming and J lost 7 bases; unmatched junction nucleotides: 6. The CDR3 totals 12 residues. CDR1 and CDR2 from the germline V gene are GTSNPN and SVGIG (reference sequence). CDR3 DNA sequence: TGTGCCTGGGGACAGGGTTATATTGGCTACACCTTC. Its protein is CAWGQGYIGYTF.

The chain carries TRBV4-3 and TRBJ2-1; 7 nucleotides align to TRBD1. Germline loops: CDR1 LGHNA, CDR2 YSLEER. After removal of 0 bases from V and 9 bases from J, the junction contained 8 bases not matched to a gene. This CDR3 contains 15 residues. As DNA, the CDR3 is TGCGCCAGCAGCCAAGATTCAACAAACAGGGGTGAGCAGTTCTTC. Protein product: CASSQDSTNRGEQFF.

This clone was seen only once. The V and J genes are TRBV30 and TRBJ1-2; perhaps TRBD1 as D (5 bases). V dropped 7 bases and J dropped 8 bases, with 17 bases sitting between them. CDR3 length: 12 residues. Germline V gives CDR1 GTSNPN, CDR2 SVGIG (reference sequence). The CDR3 nucleotides are TGTGCCTTGGGGCGGGAGGGATCCGGCTACACCTTC. Translated: CALGREGSGYTF.

This sequence joins TRBV2 and TRBJ1-5, with D uncertain. CDR3 length equals 17 residues. V was trimmed by 3 bases and J by 0 bases, leaving 15 bases between them. The germline V gene encodes CDR1 SNHLY and CDR2 FYNNEI. The CDR3 here is CASSDGRVGGSNQPQHF. The CDR3 coding sequence is TGTGCCAGCAGTGACGGACGGGTTGGAGGTAGCAATCAGCCCCAGCATTTT. The full variable domain, in which reference TRBV2 and TRBJ1-5 provide the parts outside the CDR3, is EPEVTQTPSHQVTQMGQEVILRCVPISNHLYFYWYRQILGQKVEFLVSFYNNEISEKSEIFDDQFSVERPDGSNFTLKIRSTKLEDSAMYFCASSDGRVGGSNQPQHFGDGTRLSIL.

The V gene is TRBV4-2, the J gene TRBJ1-2; 11 nucleotides align to TRBD1. Germline assignment: CDR1 LGHNA and CDR2 YNFKEQ. This CDR3 is 18 amino acids long. V was pared by 4 bases and J by 4 bases, with 14 bases of the junction left unmatched. CDR3 protein: CASSLYAGQGGHSYGYTF. CDR3 bases: TGTGCCAGCAGCCTATACGCGGGACAGGGGGGTCATAGCTATGGCTACACCTTC.

The chain joins TRBV5-1 to TRBJ1-2, with a possible D match to TRBD1 (5 bases). From germline, CDR1 is SGHRS and CDR2 YFSETQ. The CDR3 runs to 14 residues. The V and J ends lost 1 base and 8 bases respectively, with 15 bases between them. The CDR3 protein is CASSLRGEVAGYTF. CDR3 DNA sequence: TGCGCCAGCAGCTTGAGGGGCGAGGTGGCCGGCTACACCTTC.

The chain carries TRBV6-2 or TRBV6-3 and TRBJ1-6; no definite D call. Germline V gives CDR1 MNHEY, CDR2 SVGEGT. This CDR3 has 15 amino acids. Trimming pared 6 bases from V and 5 bases from J, leaving 14 bases between. CDR3 in amino acids: CASSPEVGDNSPLHF. The CDR3 bases are TGTGCCAGCAGCCCCGAAGTCGGAGATAATTCACCCCTCCACTTT.

The CDR3 reads CASSGGTNEQYF. The CDR3 DNA follows: TGCGCCAGCAGTGGAGGGACTAACGAGCAGTACTTC. The gene calls are TRBV10-1 and TRBJ2-7, with 7 bases matching TRBD2. This CDR3 has 12 residues. Germline-derived CDR1 and CDR2 are WNHNN and SYGVQD (reference sequence). V lost 4 bases and J lost 5; bases outside the gene matches: 2.

This chain joins TRBV18 and TRBJ2-3; TRBD1 matches 7 bases. Trimming cost V 3 bases and J 5 bases; bases outside gene matches: 11. The CDR3 covers 16 residues. Germline CDR1 KGHSH, CDR2 LQKENI. CDR3 protein: CASSPGQTGDRDTQYF. In nucleotides, the CDR3 is TGTGCCAGCTCACCGGGACAGACTGGGGATAGAGATACGCAGTATTTT.

The rearrangement links TRBV28 to TRBJ1-6; D uncertain. The CDR3 sequence is 14 residues long. V lost 1 base and J 10 bases, leaving 11 bases between the germline ends. Germline V gene data show CDR1 as MDHEN and CDR2 as SYDVKM. The CDR3 region has the DNA TGTGCCAGCAGTTTATATAACATTCAATCACCCCTCCACTTT. Amino acid sequence: CASSLYNIQSPLHF.

The V call is TRBV13, the J call TRBJ1-2, with 10 bases fitting TRBD1. CDR3 length: 12 residues. The germline V gene has CDR1 PRHDT and CDR2 FYEKMQ (reference sequence). V gave up 9 bases and J gave up 8 bases; unmatched junction bases: 6. The CDR3 here is CASRDRGRGYTF. The CDR3 DNA sequence: TGTGCCAGTCGGGACAGGGGACGAGGCTACACCTTC.

The chain couples TRBV28 to TRBJ2-2; TRBD1 matches at 9 bases. The germline V gene encodes CDR1 MDHEN and CDR2 SYDVKM. The CDR3 covers 16 residues. J gave up 5 bases and V 5 bases, and 9 bases lay outside the gene matches. Here the CDR3 DNA reads TGTGCCAGCAGTAAACAGGGGGCAGTCAGGACCGGGGAGCTGTTTTTT. The encoded protein is CASSKQGAVRTGELFF.

This chain connects TRBV5-1 to TRBJ1-1; D is perhaps TRBD1 (6 bases). The germline gives CDR1 SGHRS, CDR2 YFSETQ. The CDR3 has 11 amino acids. The V end lost 3 bases, the J end lost 8 bases, and 8 bases lay between the germline ends. Here the CDR3 reads CASSYDREAFF. In DNA form, the CDR3 reads TGCGCCAGCAGCTATGACAGGGAAGCTTTCTTT.

The rearrangement joins TRBV20-1 to TRBJ1-2; a possible D gene is TRBD1 (6 bases). There are 9 residues in the CDR3. V was shortened by 6 bases and J by 12 bases, with 11 bases between the two germline ends. CDR1 DFQATT and CDR2 SNEGSKA come from the germline V gene (reference sequence). CDR3: CSADRWNTF. The CDR3 DNA is TGCAGTGCCGACAGGTGGAACACCTTC.

This chain joins TRBV7-2 and TRBJ2-7; 7 bases line up with TRBD2. This CDR3 has 15 amino acids. The junction had 13 bases not matched to a gene; V was cut back by 5 bases and J by 6 bases. Germline values: CDR1 SGHTA, CDR2 FQGNSA. This CDR3 is CASSPSWREFSEQYF. The CDR3 bases are TGTGCCAGCAGCCCTAGTTGGCGGGAGTTTAGCGAGCAGTACTTC.

This rearrangement joins TRBV30 to TRBJ1-4, with 9 bases identical to TRBD1. The CDR3 sequence is 14 residues long. V lost 5 bases, J lost 8 bases, and 9 bases stayed unmatched. From germline, CDR1 is GTSNPN and CDR2 SVGIG (reference sequence). CDR3 residues: CAWATGTGREKLFF. As DNA, the CDR3 is TGTGCCTGGGCCACCGGGACAGGGCGCGAAAAACTGTTTTTT.

The chain uses TRBV7-9 and TRBJ2-3; TRBD2 agrees at 7 bases. CDR1 is SEHNR, CDR2 FQNEAQ, per germline (reference sequence). The J segment lost 4 bases and the V segment lost 2 bases, leaving 9 bases of the junction unmatched. This CDR3 contains 16 residues. The CDR3: CASSLSREGWADTQYF. In DNA, the CDR3 is TGTGCCAGCAGCTTATCGAGGGAGGGTTGGGCAGATACGCAGTATTTT.

The chain is built from TRBV24-1 and TRBJ2-7; 7 bases match TRBD2. CDR1 KGHDR and CDR2 SFDVKD come from the germline V gene. V lost 12 bases, J lost 2 bases, and 6 bases stayed unmatched. The CDR3 consists of 12 residues. The CDR3 region is CAAGEGAYEQYF. The CDR3 bases are TGTGCCGCGGGAGAGGGTGCCTACGAGCAGTACTTC.

This chain joins TRBV7-8 and TRBJ1-5; TRBD1 matches at 9 bases. V shed 3 bases, J shed 5 bases, and the junction held 5 bases outside the gene matches. Per germline, CDR1 SGHVS and CDR2 FQNEAQ. The CDR3 length is 15 residues. The CDR3 loop reads CASSFTGGLDQPQHF. CDR3 nucleotide sequence: TGTGCCAGCAGCTTTACAGGGGGCTTGGATCAGCCCCAGCATTTT.

The rearrangement links TRBV10-1 to TRBJ1-1, with TRBD1 matching over 7 bases. Unmatched junction bases numbered 9, after V lost 5 bases and J lost 6 bases. The CDR3 spans 14 residues. Germline V CDR1 and CDR2: WNHNN, SYGVQD (reference sequence). The CDR3 spells CASSSDRPGPEAFF. CDR3 DNA sequence: TGCGCCAGCAGTTCGGACAGGCCGGGCCCTGAAGCTTTCTTT.

The rearrangement links TRBV4-3 to TRBJ1-5, with D maybe TRBD1 (5 bases). Trimming cost V 0 bases and J 7 bases, with 13 bases left between them. CDR3 size: 15 residues. CDR1 and CDR2 (germline): LGHNA, YSLEER. CDR3 residues: CASSQDVGAGQPQHF. The DNA of the CDR3 is TGCGCCAGCAGCCAAGATGTAGGGGCCGGGCAGCCCCAGCATTTT.